These 17 T cell receptor beta chains were sequenced from one sample in a study of T cells after yellow fever vaccination. TCRdb used MiXCR to reprocess the 5' RACE reads, holding one entry per CDR3 protein. The sample holds about 130,000 distinct CDR3 sequences, roughly 10% seen once. The source was CD8+ T cells sorted from PBMCs, collected on the day of the yellow fever booster vaccination. The receptors here all came from a man younger than 35 who received the YFV17D yellow fever vaccine.

This clonotype was recorded at least ten times. The rearrangement joins TRBV20-1 to TRBJ1-2, with D uncertain. Germline V gene data show CDR1 as DFQATT and CDR2 as SNEGSKA (reference sequence). The CDR3 runs 13 residues. V lost 0 bases, J lost 0 bases, and 5 bases lay in between. CDR3 bases: TGCAGTGCTAGAGATCTTGCTAACTATGGCTACACCTTC. It translates to CSARDLANYGYTF.

V gene TRBV4-1 combines with J gene TRBJ2-7; D not certain. Per germline, CDR1 MGHRA and CDR2 YSYEKL. Deletions cut 1 base from V and 4 bases from J, with 8 bases between. This CDR3 has 13 residues. CDR3 region: CASSQVTRYEQYF. The CDR3 DNA is TGCGCCAGCAGCCAAGTAACCCGTTACGAGCAGTACTTC.

V is TRBV29-1 and J is TRBJ1-1, with 7 bases that match TRBD1. Looked up from germline, CDR1 is SQVTM and CDR2 is ANQGSEA. This CDR3 has 15 residues. With V trimmed by 7 bases and J by 6 bases, 17 bases remained unmatched. The DNA of the CDR3 is TGCAGCGGTTACGGGACAGAGGCGCCGGTCGCTGAAGCTTTCTTT. The encoded protein is CSGYGTEAPVAEAFF. The full variable domain, completed using reference TRBV29-1 and TRBJ1-1, is SAVISQKPSRDICQRGTSLTIQCQVDSQVTMMFWYRQQPGQSLTLIATANQGSEATYESGFVIDKFPISRPNLTFSTLTVSNMSPEDSSIYLCSGYGTEAPVAEAFFGQGTRLTVV.

The sample holds a few counts of this clonotype. One junction end does not reproduce the germline sequence, and a read error may be involved. This rearrangement joins TRBV29-1 to TRBJ2-3; possible D gene TRBD2, 6 bases. CDR1 is SQVTM, CDR2 ANQGSEA, per germline. The CDR3 totals 12 residues. The CDR3 DNA follows: TGCAGCGTTCCCCCCGACCTGGGAGGCCAGAATTTT. It translates to CSVPPDLGGQNF.

V and J are TRBV9 and TRBJ2-1, with D perhaps matching TRBD1 (5 bases). This CDR3 has 16 residues. The germline CDR1 and CDR2 sequences are SGDLS and YYNGEE. Trimming stripped 3 bases from V and 2 bases from J, with 15 bases between. CDR3 DNA sequence: TGTGCCAGCAGCGCGACAGACCGAGATACCTACAATGAGCAGTTCTTC. It is translated as CASSATDRDTYNEQFF.

This clonotype was counted only a few times. The J gene is TRBJ1-5, the V gene TRBV7-7; a weak D match, TRBD1 (6 bases). CDR1 and CDR2 from the germline V gene are SSHAT and FNYEAQ (reference sequence). Trimming left V 4 bases short and J 3 bases short, with 10 bases between. CDR3 size: 14 residues. The CDR3 reads CASSYWTVNQPQHF. The CDR3 DNA reads as TGTGCCAGCAGCTATTGGACAGTCAATCAGCCCCAGCATTTT. The full variable domain, in which reference TRBV7-7 and TRBJ1-5 provide the parts outside the CDR3, is GAGVSQSPRYKVTKRGQDVTLRCDPISSHATLYWYQQALGQGPEFLTYFNYEAQPDKSGLPSDRFSAERPEGSISTLTIQRTEQRDSAMYRCASSYWTVNQPQHFGDGTRLSIL.

This clonotype has just a few counts. V and J are TRBV27 and TRBJ2-7; TRBD2 matches at 11 bases. The V gene's germline CDR1 is MNHEY and CDR2 SMNVEV (reference sequence). J gave up 5 bases and V 0 bases, and 6 bases lay outside the gene matches. CDR3 size: 16 residues. The CDR3 sequence is CASSLSSSGGSHEQYV. In nucleotides, the CDR3 is TGTGCCAGCAGTTTATCTTCTAGCGGGGGGTCCCACGAGCAGTACGTC.

A few counts support this clonotype. This chain connects TRBV5-1 to TRBJ2-2; TRBD2 matches 13 bases. Germline-derived CDR1 and CDR2 are SGHRS and YFSETQ. With 4 bases clipped from V and 0 bases from J, the junction kept 6 bases outside the gene matches. This CDR3 has 18 residues. CDR3 sequence (DNA): TGCGCCAGCAGCCCGAGGACTAGCGGGGGCGCGAACACCGGGGAGCTGTTTTTT. Translating it yields CASSPRTSGGANTGELFF. The entire variable domain, with the rest obtained from reference TRBV5-1 and TRBJ2-2, is as follows: KAGVTQTPRYLIKTRGQQVTLSCSPISGHRSVSWYQQTPGQGLQFLFEYFSETQRNKGNFPGRFSGRQFSNSRSEMNVSTLELGDSALYLCASSPRTSGGANTGELFFGEGSRLTVL.

A few counts support this clonotype. The rearrangement joins TRBV7-2 to TRBJ1-6; 7 bases line up with TRBD1. CDR1 is SGHTA and CDR2 is FQGNSA in the germline V gene. Unmatched junction bases numbered 4, after V lost 5 bases and J lost 3 bases. This CDR3 comprises 15 residues. The CDR3 reads CASSQTGFYNSPLHF. The CDR3 nucleotides read TGTGCCAGCAGCCAGACAGGGTTCTATAATTCACCCCTCCACTTT.

In this sample, this clonotype turned up a few times. The V and J genes are TRBV11-3 and TRBJ2-7, with unresolved D. The V gene's germline CDR1 is SGHNT and CDR2 YENEEA. The germline V and J ends were trimmed by 0 bases and 6 bases, with 9 bases remaining between them. The CDR3 is 13 residues long. The CDR3 nucleotides read TGTGCCAGCAGCTTAGATCACCAATCCGAGCAGTACTTC. The encoded protein is CASSLDHQSEQYF.

Details on this clonotype: At one boundary the junction diverges from the germline segment, which might be a read error. This chain joins TRBV29-1 and TRBJ2-7, with a tentative D call TRBD1 (7 bases). This CDR3 has 12 amino acids. Germline V CDR1 and CDR2: SQVTM, ANQGSEA. The CDR3 DNA sequence: TGCAGCGTTAAAGACAGGGAGGACGAGCAGTACTTC. Translation: CSVKDREDEQYF.

The rearrangement uses TRBV25-1 and TRBJ1-1, with no clear D. Germline assignment: CDR1 MGHDK and CDR2 SYGVNS. The V and J ends lost 5 bases and 1 base respectively, with 11 bases between them. This CDR3 comprises 14 residues. CDR3 residues: CASSHTPRNTEAFF. CDR3 coding DNA: TGTGCCAGCAGTCACACCCCCCGGAACACTGAAGCTTTCTTT.

This clonotype turned up a few times. This rearrangement joins TRBV7-9 to TRBJ2-1, with 13 bases fitting TRBD2. V trimming: 5 bases; J trimming: 10 bases; junction bases outside the gene matches: 8. The length of the CDR3 is 15 residues. Germline CDR1 SEHNR, CDR2 FQNEAQ (reference sequence). For the CDR3, the DNA is TGTGCCAGCAGCCCGCGGACTAGCGGGGGACCCGAGCAGTTCTTC. This encodes CASSPRTSGGPEQFF.

The chain links TRBV24-1 to TRBJ2-1, with 12 bases identical to TRBD1. The V and J ends lost 4 bases and 5 bases, in that order; junction bases with no gene match: 5. Germline V lookup: CDR1 KGHDR, CDR2 SFDVKD. The CDR3 runs to 16 residues. The CDR3 DNA follows: TGTGCCACCAGTGACCAGGGACAGGGGGCGCACAATGAGCAGTTCTTC. Protein product: CATSDQGQGAHNEQFF.

This clonotype has a handful of counts. DNA for the CDR3: TGCAGTGCTCCCAATCAGGGCTATGGCTACACCTTC. This gives the protein CSAPNQGYGYTF. The chain uses TRBV20-1 and TRBJ1-2; D is perhaps TRBD1 (5 bases). This CDR3 comprises 12 residues. Deletions cut 5 bases from V and 4 bases from J, with 11 bases between. Germline V gene data show CDR1 as DFQATT and CDR2 as SNEGSKA (reference sequence).

The chain uses TRBV10-3 and TRBJ2-3; D is undetermined. This CDR3 is built from 14 residues. Trimming stripped 9 bases from V and 1 base from J, with 14 bases between. Germline V gene sequence: CDR1 ENHRY, CDR2 SYGVKD. The CDR3 region has the DNA TGTGCCATGTCCTTAGGGCCCGGCACAGATACGCAGTATTTT. Translation gives CAMSLGPGTDTQYF.

This clonotype was seen a handful of times. The V call is TRBV30, the J call TRBJ2-7; D unresolved. The germline V and J ends were trimmed by 2 bases and 0 bases, with 11 bases remaining between them. Germline V gives CDR1 GTSNPN, CDR2 SVGIG (reference sequence). The CDR3 is made up of 14 amino acids. The CDR3 region is CAWSTRRDSYEQYF. For the CDR3, the DNA is TGTGCCTGGAGTACCCGGCGAGACTCCTACGAGCAGTACTTC.